This T cell receptor beta chain was captured in a study of CD8+CD57+ T cells in acquired aplastic anemia. Study context: DNA from sorted CD4+ and CD8+ cells averaged around 3.2 ug.

Sequenced patients had shown CD8+CD57+ cell expansion by flow cytometry. Genomic DNA served as template for TCR beta VDJ and CDR3 profiling. Each CDR3 protein is one row after TCRdb ran MiXCR on the reads. The sample contains roughly 98,000 distinct CDR3 sequences, about 63% of which appear only once. The V and J ends lost 4 bases and 5 bases respectively, with 11 bases between them. The CDR3 extends over 13 amino acids. CDR1 SGHTA and CDR2 FQGNSA come from the germline V gene. The TCR sequence derives from a human donor with aplastic anemia. Sequencing was done on a sample of sorted CD4+, CD8+, or CD8+CD57+ T cells (not recorded which) from PBMCs. The rearrangement links TRBV7-2 to TRBJ2-5; D perhaps matches TRBD1 (6 bases). CDR3: CASSSGVEETQYF. As DNA, the CDR3 is TGTGCCAGCAGCTCAGGGGTGGAGGAGACCCAGTACTTC. Using reference TRBV7-2 and TRBJ2-5 for the parts outside the CDR3, the full variable domain is GAGVSQSPSNKVTEKGKDVELRCDPISGHTALYWYRQSLGQGLEFLIYFQGNSAPDKSGLPSDRFSAERTGGSVSTLTIQRTQQEDSAVYLCASSSGVEETQYFGPGTRLLVL.